Reported below is one T cell receptor (beta chain). This sample is drawn from a study of blood T cell repertoires in COVID-19. For the study at large: There were acute and convalescent COVID-19 samples, and they came from the United States, Italy and Spain. The cDNA or gDNA used as material had been derived from T cells, B-cell-depleted T cells, or PBMCs.

Authors' methods: Using reference gene primer amplification, nucleated cell counts were estimated. The protocol was immunoSEQ multiplex PCR, while the TCRdb copy is restricted to in-frame clones and leaves out a portion. The V and J calls and clone size were taken over from that table, and D and trimming were inferred from the DNA. The sample includes about 210,000 clones, about 86% of them seen just once. Trimming cost V 1 base and J 5 bases; bases outside gene matches: 7. Germline loops: CDR1 MDHEN, CDR2 SYDVKM. The CDR3 has 16 residues. Participant-reported clinical history was the basis for cohort assignment.

Sequencing was carried out using PBMCs or T cells enriched from blood (not recorded which). J is TRBJ2-3 and V is TRBV28, with 9 bases identical to TRBD1. The source is a woman in her fifties or sixties with acute COVID-19. CDR3 amino acids: CASSLFGTGTRDTQYF. As DNA, the CDR3 is TGTGCCAGCAGTTTATTTGGGACAGGGACACGAGATACGCAGTATTTT.